The 18 T cell receptor beta chains listed next were all sequenced from one sample in a study of long-term antiretroviral therapy in people with HIV (dated by TCRdb to between 2021 and 2022). The immunoSEQ hsTCRB v3.0 assay was used at survey level resolution to sequence the TRB variable region. Held by TCRdb, this immuneACCESS table contains in-frame sequences only and omits some clones. Under half of the omission traces to an unresolved V gene where checked; the cause of the rest is unknown. Here the sample has over 20,000 clones; around 83% occur a single time. The ten largest clones take up less than 4.5% of the sample. Specimen: unsorted PBMCs, collected 1.9 years after starting antiretroviral therapy. These receptors all come from a woman in her thirties with HIV.

This clone was observed once. V is TRBV19 and J is TRBJ1-4; the D is unclear. V was pared by 7 bases and J by 6 bases, with 15 bases between. CDR1 is LNHDA and CDR2 is SQIVND in the germline V gene (reference sequence). The CDR3 covers 14 residues. The CDR3 region has the DNA TGTGCCAGTATCGGAACGGGAGGTTATGAAAAACTGTTTTTT. Translating gives CASIGTGGYEKLFF.

This chain links TRBV5-1 with TRBJ1-1; perhaps TRBD1 as D (5 bases). Trimming removed 4 bases from V and 0 bases from J, with 10 bases in between. CDR3 length: 14 residues. Germline CDR1 is SGHRS and CDR2 is YFSETQ. In DNA form, the CDR3 reads TGCGCCAGCAGCAGGACAAACATGAACACTGAAGCTTTCTTT. The encoded protein is CASSRTNMNTEAFF.

V usage is TRBV5-1 and J usage is TRBJ1-4; D is undetermined. This CDR3 has 12 residues. The germline gives CDR1 SGHRS, CDR2 YFSETQ. Trimming took 4 bases from V and 7 from J, leaving 8 bases between them. The CDR3 sequence is CASSVRGEKLFF. The CDR3 nucleotides are TGCGCCAGCAGCGTAAGAGGTGAAAAACTGTTTTTT. Combining the CDR3 with reference TRBV5-1 and TRBJ1-4 gives the whole variable domain KAGVTQTPRYLIKTRGQQVTLSCSPISGHRSVSWYQQTPGQGLQFLFEYFSETQRNKGNFPGRFSGRQFSNSRSEMNVSTLELGDSALYLCASSVRGEKLFFGSGTQLSVL.

The chain joins TRBV7-9 to TRBJ2-3; D is uncertain. The CDR3 runs to 11 residues. Germline V lookup: CDR1 SEHNR, CDR2 FQNEAQ (reference sequence). V was clipped by 2 bases and J by 9 bases, with 6 bases between them. The CDR3 nucleotides are TGTGCCAGCAGCTTATTGGACACGCAGTATTTT. As protein: CASSLLDTQYF.

The sample holds one count of this clone. This sequence joins TRBV7-7 and TRBJ2-1; 9 bases fit TRBD2. After removal of 5 bases from V and 4 bases from J, the junction contained 6 bases not matched to a gene. Per germline, CDR1 SSHAT and CDR2 FNYEAQ (reference sequence). This CDR3 has 15 amino acids. The CDR3 region has the DNA TGTGCCAGCAGCCGGACTAGCGAGACTTACAATGAGCAGTTCTTC. It specifies CASSRTSETYNEQFF.

The chain recombines TRBV11-2 with TRBJ1-6, with 7 bases identical to TRBD1. The trim removed 3 bases at V and 11 bases at J, leaving 10 bases unmatched. The CDR3 length is 15 residues. Germline-derived CDR1 and CDR2 are SGHAT and FQNNGV. CDR3 loop: CASSFYRDSSPPLHF. The CDR3 nucleotides read TGTGCCAGCAGCTTTTATCGGGACAGTTCACCACCCCTCCACTTT.

V gene TRBV18 combines with J gene TRBJ1-2, with 7 bases fitting TRBD1. Germline lookup yields CDR1 KGHSH and CDR2 LQKENI. This CDR3 has 15 residues. The V and J ends lost 2 bases and 2 bases, in that order; junction bases with no gene match: 5. CDR3: CASSPGRDSNYGYTF. The CDR3 DNA is TGTGCCAGCTCACCAGGGCGGGACAGCAACTATGGCTACACCTTC. Supplemented by reference TRBV18 and TRBJ1-2, the full variable domain reads NAGVMQNPRHLVRRRGQEARLRCSPMKGHSHVYWYRQLPEEGLKFMVYLQKENIIDESGMPKERFSAEFPKEGPSILRIQQVVRGDSAAYFCASSPGRDSNYGYTFGSGTRLTVV.

The V gene is TRBV25-1, the J gene TRBJ2-4, with D possibly being TRBD1 or TRBD2 (6 bases each). V gave up 2 bases and J gave up 5 bases, with 13 bases separating them. This CDR3 region has 15 residues. From germline, CDR1 is MGHDK and CDR2 SYGVNS. The CDR3 here is CASSEEGGIQNIQYF. The CDR3 region has the DNA TGTGCCAGCAGTGAAGAAGGGGGGATCCAAAACATTCAGTACTTC.

The J gene is TRBJ2-2, the V gene TRBV6-6, with D hard to call. Trimming pared 6 bases from V and 4 bases from J, leaving 3 bases between. CDR3 length: 11 residues. Germline V gene lookup returns CDR1 MNHNY and CDR2 SVGAGI (reference sequence). The CDR3 loop reads CASSPTGELFF. DNA of the CDR3: TGTGCCAGCAGCCCCACCGGGGAGCTGTTTTTT.

V usage is TRBV30 and J usage is TRBJ1-2; unclear D gene. The CDR3 totals 14 residues. Trimming took 5 bases from V and 5 from J, leaving 18 bases between them. Germline values: CDR1 GTSNPN, CDR2 SVGIG (reference sequence). The CDR3: CAWGRGYWDYGYTF. The CDR3 region has the DNA TGTGCCTGGGGGAGAGGGTATTGGGATTATGGCTACACCTTC.

The chain employs TRBV18 and TRBJ1-5; maybe TRBD1 (6 bases). Germline loops: CDR1 KGHSH, CDR2 LQKENI. CDR3 length equals 15 residues. Trimming removed 4 bases at V and 4 bases at J, with 14 bases between. DNA of the CDR3: TGTGCCAGCTCACAAGGGCAGGGGTGGAATCAGCCCCAGCATTTT. Its protein product is CASSQGQGWNQPQHF.

V is TRBV6-1 and J is TRBJ2-3, with D tentatively TRBD1 (5 bases). Germline CDR1 reads MNHNS; CDR2 reads SASEGT. With 7 bases removed from V and 2 bases from J, the gap between germline ends came to 10 bases. CDR3 length equals 13 residues. CDR3 sequence (DNA): TGTGCCAGCACAAGGGGCGACACAGATACGCAGTATTTT. Its protein is CASTRGDTDTQYF.

The chain is built from TRBV27 and TRBJ2-5; 8 bases are a match to TRBD1. V lost 3 bases and J lost 0; bases outside the gene matches: 3. Germline V lookup: CDR1 MNHEY, CDR2 SMNVEV (reference sequence). The CDR3 consists of 15 residues. CDR3 sequence (DNA): TGTGCCAGCAGTTTCAGGGGGCCCAACCAAGAGACCCAGTACTTC. It is translated as CASSFRGPNQETQYF.

The gene calls are TRBV20-1 and TRBJ2-1; no clear D. Trimming shortened V by 6 bases and J by 15 bases, and 18 bases separated the two germline ends. The CDR3 totals 11 residues. Germline V gene lookup returns CDR1 DFQATT and CDR2 SNEGSKA (reference sequence). The CDR3 loop is CSANHIGGLFF. In DNA, the CDR3 is TGCAGTGCCAATCACATAGGTGGGCTGTTCTTC.

This clone appeared a single time. V gene TRBV7-3 combines with J gene TRBJ1-2; D call uncertain. This CDR3 is 13 amino acids long. CDR1 is SGHTA, CDR2 FQGTGA, per germline. V was cut by 5 bases and J by 2 bases, with 9 bases left in between. CDR3 DNA sequence: TGTGCCAGCAGCCCCGACACAAACTATGGCTACACCTTC. Its protein product is CASSPDTNYGYTF. The full variable domain, in which reference TRBV7-3 and TRBJ1-2 provide the parts outside the CDR3, is GAGVSQTPSNKVTEKGKYVELRCDPISGHTALYWYRQSLGQGPEFLIYFQGTGAADDSGLPNDRFFAVRPEGSVSTLKIQRTERGDSAVYLCASSPDTNYGYTFGSGTRLTVV.

The chain employs TRBV7-2 and TRBJ1-2; D is uncertain. The CDR3 is made up of 14 amino acids. CDR1 SGHTA and CDR2 FQGNSA come from the germline V gene. V was clipped by 0 bases and J by 5 bases, with 10 bases between them. The CDR3 spells CASSLAGSLYGYTF. The CDR3 nucleotides read TGTGCCAGCAGCTTAGCTGGCAGTTTGTATGGCTACACCTTC.

The chain couples TRBV28 to TRBJ1-5, with D uncertain. Germline V gene lookup returns CDR1 MDHEN and CDR2 SYDVKM. V shed 3 bases and J shed 6 bases, with 15 bases lying between them. This CDR3 comprises 15 residues. The CDR3 loop is CASSFQSGPGQPQHF. Written as DNA, the CDR3 is TGTGCCAGCAGTTTTCAGTCAGGTCCGGGTCAGCCCCAGCATTTT.

The chain is built from TRBV4-2 and TRBJ1-2, with 10 positions matching TRBD1. V was clipped by 3 bases and J by 7 bases; unmatched bases: 5. Per the germline V gene, CDR1 is LGHNA and CDR2 is YNFKEQ. The CDR3 sequence is 14 residues long. CDR3 amino acids: CASSQGGQGSGYTF. The CDR3 DNA follows: TGTGCCAGCAGCCAGGGGGGACAGGGGTCTGGCTACACCTTC.